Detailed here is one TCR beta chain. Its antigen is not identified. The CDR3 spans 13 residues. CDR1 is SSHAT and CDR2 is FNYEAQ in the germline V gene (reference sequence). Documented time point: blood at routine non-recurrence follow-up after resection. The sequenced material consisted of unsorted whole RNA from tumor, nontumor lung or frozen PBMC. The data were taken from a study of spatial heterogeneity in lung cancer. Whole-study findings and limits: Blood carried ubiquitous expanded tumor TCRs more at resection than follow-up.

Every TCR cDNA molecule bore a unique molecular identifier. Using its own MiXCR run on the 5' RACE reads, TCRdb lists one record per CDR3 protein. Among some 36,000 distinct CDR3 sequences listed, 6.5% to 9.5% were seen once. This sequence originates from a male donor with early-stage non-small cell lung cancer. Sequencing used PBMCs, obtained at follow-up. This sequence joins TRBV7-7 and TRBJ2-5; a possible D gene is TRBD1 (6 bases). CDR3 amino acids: CASAQGPQETQYF. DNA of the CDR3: TGTGCTAGCGCACAGGGACCCCAAGAGACCCAGTACTTC.